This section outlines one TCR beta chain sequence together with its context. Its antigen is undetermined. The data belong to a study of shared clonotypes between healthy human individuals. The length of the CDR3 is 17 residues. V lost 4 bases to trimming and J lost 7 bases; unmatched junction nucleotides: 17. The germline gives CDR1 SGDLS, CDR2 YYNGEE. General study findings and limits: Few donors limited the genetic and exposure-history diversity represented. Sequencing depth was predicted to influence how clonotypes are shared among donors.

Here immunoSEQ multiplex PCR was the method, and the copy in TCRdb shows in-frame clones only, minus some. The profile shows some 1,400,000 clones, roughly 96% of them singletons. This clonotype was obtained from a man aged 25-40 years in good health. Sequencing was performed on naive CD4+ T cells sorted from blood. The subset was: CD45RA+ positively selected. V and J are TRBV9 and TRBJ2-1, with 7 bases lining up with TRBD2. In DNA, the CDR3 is TGTGCCAGCAGCCTCGACCCCCCGGCGGGAGTCTCGAATGAGCAGTTCTTC. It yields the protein CASSLDPPAGVSNEQFF.